The 24 T cell receptor beta chains in this list originate from one sample, sequenced in a study of radiotherapy plus CTLA-4 blockade in lung cancer. Sequenced by immunoSEQ multiplex PCR; TCRdb stores in-frame clones only, minus some. The sample has approximately 98,000 clones, more than 75% seen once. This material consisted of peripheral blood, taken from a patient treated with radiotherapy plus ipilimumab. Receptors originate from a human donor with non-small cell lung cancer who had a partial response to radiotherapy plus ipilimumab.

The J gene is TRBJ1-1, the V gene TRBV2; D is perhaps TRBD1 (6 bases). Germline lookup yields CDR1 SNHLY and CDR2 FYNNEI. The CDR3 is 13 amino acids. The ends were cut back, 8 bases at V and 1 base at J, with 11 bases in the middle. CDR3 sequence: CASAPTGNTEAFF. For the CDR3, the DNA is TGTGCCAGCGCCCCGACAGGGAACACTGAAGCTTTCTTT.

The CDR3 spells CASSVSYGETGGEQYF. In nucleotides, the CDR3 is TGTGCCAGCAGCGTATCTTATGGTGAGACGGGGGGCGAGCAGTACTTC. The chain couples TRBV9 to TRBJ2-7; the match to TRBD2 covers 7 bases. The CDR3 sequence is 16 residues long. Germline V gives CDR1 SGDLS, CDR2 YYNGEE. The V and J ends lost 1 base and 6 bases, in that order; junction bases with no gene match: 13.

The chain recombines TRBV7-2 with TRBJ2-5, with D possibly being TRBD1 (6 bases). The CDR3 contains 14 residues. Germline V gene sequence: CDR1 SGHTA, CDR2 FQGNSA. The V and J ends lost 3 bases and 2 bases respectively, with 10 bases between them. The CDR3 DNA is TGTGCCAGCAGCTTCCAGACAGGACAAGAGACCCAGTACTTC. Protein sequence: CASSFQTGQETQYF.

The chain joins TRBV4-1 to TRBJ2-3, with 9 bases matching TRBD2. The CDR3 is made up of 17 amino acids. Germline CDR1 reads MGHRA; CDR2 reads YSYEKL. The V and J ends lost 1 base and 6 bases, in that order; junction bases with no gene match: 11. The CDR3 DNA follows: TGCGCCAGCAGCCAAGGAATTCTAGCGGGAATAGGGGATACGCAGTATTTT. Protein product: CASSQGILAGIGDTQYF.

The V and J genes are TRBV10-1 and TRBJ1-2; TRBD1 is a possible D gene (5 bases). CDR3 length: 15 amino acids. CDR1 WNHNN and CDR2 SYGVQD come from the germline V gene (reference sequence). Trimming shortened V by 1 base and J by 8 bases, and 17 bases separated the two germline ends. The DNA of the CDR3 is TGCGCCAGCAGTGAGTGGAGGGGCGGCATTGGAGGCTACACCTTC. It encodes CASSEWRGGIGGYTF.

The chain carries TRBV27 and TRBJ2-5; TRBD2 matches at 7 bases. Germline V gives CDR1 MNHEY, CDR2 SMNVEV (reference sequence). The CDR3 is 14 amino acids. J was trimmed by 4 bases and V by 5 bases; bases with no gene match: 7. The CDR3 DNA follows: TGTGCCAGCAGTCCCGCGCCGGGGGGAGAGACCCAGTACTTC. Translated: CASSPAPGGETQYF.

This clone was counted between two and nine times. The gene calls are TRBV28 and TRBJ2-3, with TRBD2 matching 14 bases. CDR1 is MDHEN, CDR2 SYDVKM, per germline. Trimming cost V 5 bases and J 5 bases; bases outside gene matches: 12. The CDR3 length is 18 residues. The CDR3 nucleotides read TGTGCCAGCAGTCCCGGACTAGCGGGGGGTCGAAAGGTAGATACGCAGTATTTT. It codes for CASSPGLAGGRKVDTQYF.

This chain connects TRBV4-2 to TRBJ1-1, with TRBD1 matching 7 bases. The CDR3 sequence is 15 residues long. Trimming took 5 bases from V and 0 from J; bases not matched to a gene: 6. Germline CDR1 and CDR2: LGHNA and YNFKEQ. CDR3 sequence reads: CASSGLGQLNTEAFF. The CDR3 DNA sequence: TGTGCCAGCAGCGGACTGGGACAGCTGAACACTGAAGCTTTCTTT.

Notes on this clone: One junction end disagrees with the germline gene, perhaps due to a read error. The rearrangement joins TRBV5-4 to TRBJ2-7; TRBD1 matches 10 bases. Looked up from germline, CDR1 is SGHNT and CDR2 is YYREEE (reference sequence). The CDR3 covers 16 residues. CDR3 residues: CASSQEPGTGAYEQYF. DNA of the CDR3: TGCGCCAGCAGCCAAGAACCCGGGACAGGGGCCTACGAGCAGTACTTC.

This sequence joins TRBV7-9 and TRBJ1-1; tentative D call: TRBD1 (6 bases). This CDR3 spans 14 amino acids. Trimming shortened V by 6 bases and J by 1 base, and 12 bases separated the two germline ends. The V gene's germline CDR1 is SEHNR and CDR2 FQNEAQ (reference sequence). CDR3 sequence: CASSFTGRNTEAFF. DNA of the CDR3: TGTGCCAGCAGTTTTACAGGGCGGAACACTGAAGCTTTCTTT.

The V gene is TRBV6-5, the J gene TRBJ2-2; D is undetermined. The germline gives CDR1 MNHEY, CDR2 SVGAGI. V was shortened by 2 bases and J by 5 bases, with 9 bases between the two germline ends. The CDR3 has 14 residues. The CDR3 protein is CASSYTSRTGELFF. The DNA for the CDR3 is TGTGCCAGCAGTTACACATCTAGGACCGGGGAGCTGTTTTTT.

The V and J genes are TRBV7-2 and TRBJ2-7; no clear D. Trimming cost V 2 bases and J 6 bases, with 8 bases left between them. Germline V CDR1 and CDR2: SGHTA, FQGNSA. The CDR3 has 12 residues. This CDR3 reads CASSLQVSEQYF. CDR3 bases: TGTGCCAGCAGCTTACAGGTATCCGAGCAGTACTTC.

V is TRBV5-1 and J is TRBJ1-1, with TRBD1 identical over 8 bases. Trimming cost V 5 bases and J 1 base; bases outside gene matches: 4. The CDR3 has 14 residues. In germline, CDR1 is SGHRS, CDR2 YFSETQ. The CDR3 region is CASRQGQGNTEAFF. The CDR3 nucleotides read TGCGCCAGCAGGCAAGGACAGGGGAACACTGAAGCTTTCTTT.

This chain joins TRBV7-6 and TRBJ2-1; D uncertain. V was pared by 8 bases and J by 8 bases, with 16 bases between. Germline assignment: CDR1 SGHVS and CDR2 FNYEAQ. CDR3 length equals 13 residues. DNA of the CDR3: TGTGCCAGCCGACGATTAGCTATCGATGAGCAGTTCTTC. It translates to CASRRLAIDEQFF.

The genes are TRBV12-5 and TRBJ2-3, with TRBD2 as a possible D gene (6 bases). With 6 bases removed from V and 1 base from J, the gap between germline ends came to 8 bases. This CDR3 contains 13 residues. Germline assignment: CDR1 LGHNT and CDR2 FRNRAP. This CDR3 reads CASGSSGTDTQYF. The DNA for the CDR3 is TGTGCTAGTGGGTCTAGCGGCACAGATACGCAGTATTTT. Supplemented by reference TRBV12-5 and TRBJ2-3, the full variable domain reads DARVTQTPRHKVTEMGQEVTMRCQPILGHNTVFWYRQTMMQGLELLAYFRNRAPLDDSGMPKDRFSAEMPDATLATLKIQPSEPRDSAVYFCASGSSGTDTQYFGPGTRLTVL.

V gene TRBV19 combines with J gene TRBJ2-7; D is perhaps TRBD2 (6 bases). The V end was cut by 5 bases, the J end by 8 bases, with 16 bases between. The CDR3 extends over 13 amino acids. Germline CDR1 is LNHDA and CDR2 is SQIVND (reference sequence). The CDR3 protein is CASSVPGDFKQYF. CDR3 in DNA: TGTGCCAGTAGTGTCCCTGGGGACTTCAAGCAGTACTTC.

This clone was detected only once. V and J are TRBV5-1 and TRBJ1-2, with D perhaps TRBD1 (5 bases). The CDR3 loop spans 14 amino acids. Trimming left V 4 bases short and J 7 bases short, with 17 bases between. Looked up from germline, CDR1 is SGHRS and CDR2 is YFSETQ. The CDR3 bases are TGCGCCAGCAGCCTATGGGACTCCGCAGGTGGCTACACCTTC. It yields the protein CASSLWDSAGGYTF.

CDR3 in DNA: TGTGCCAGCAGTTGGTCTAGCGGGAGTGGCTACGAGCAGTACTTC. The encoded protein is CASSWSSGSGYEQYF. The V call is TRBV6-1, the J call TRBJ2-7; 10 positions agree with TRBD2. CDR3 size: 15 residues. V shed 5 bases, J shed 3 bases, and the junction held 7 bases outside the gene matches. The germline CDR1 and CDR2 sequences are MNHNS and SASEGT.

This chain connects TRBV5-1 to TRBJ2-5; 9 nucleotides align to TRBD1. The germline V gene has CDR1 SGHRS and CDR2 YFSETQ. The ends lost 4 bases at V and 2 bases at J; junction bases unmatched: 3. This CDR3 has 14 amino acids. Here the CDR3 DNA reads TGCGCCAGCAGCGCAGGACAGGGGCAAGAGACCCAGTACTTC. As protein: CASSAGQGQETQYF. Together with reference TRBV5-1 and TRBJ2-5, the CDR3 gives the full variable domain: KAGVTQTPRYLIKTRGQQVTLSCSPISGHRSVSWYQQTPGQGLQFLFEYFSETQRNKGNFPGRFSGRQFSNSRSEMNVSTLELGDSALYLCASSAGQGQETQYFGPGTRLLVL.

The chain recombines TRBV9 with TRBJ1-2, with 8 bases lining up with TRBD1. From germline, CDR1 is SGDLS and CDR2 YYNGEE. Trimming took 0 bases from V and 3 from J; bases not matched to a gene: 4. The CDR3 length is 15 residues. The CDR3 DNA follows: TGTGCCAGCAGCGTAGTACAGGGGGACGACTATGGCTACACCTTC. Translating it yields CASSVVQGDDYGYTF.

This clone has ten or more counts. The V and J genes are TRBV5-1 and TRBJ2-7, with D perhaps matching TRBD2 (5 bases). CDR3 length: 14 amino acids. Germline V gene data show CDR1 as SGHRS and CDR2 as YFSETQ. Trimming took off 5 bases at V and 6 bases at J, with 18 bases between the two ends. Here the CDR3 reads CASSTPGSGFEQYF. CDR3 nucleotides: TGCGCCAGCAGTACACCTGGTTCGGGATTCGAGCAGTACTTC.

The chain is built from TRBV27 and TRBJ2-7, with TRBD2 matching over 12 bases. The CDR3 consists of 15 residues. After removal of 4 bases from V and 2 bases from J, the junction contained 3 bases not matched to a gene. Germline-derived CDR1 and CDR2 are MNHEY and SMNVEV (reference sequence). The CDR3 protein is CASSWASGRAYEQYF. The CDR3 DNA follows: TGTGCCAGCAGTTGGGCTAGCGGGAGGGCCTACGAGCAGTACTTC.

This clone was seen once. The rearrangement uses TRBV6-1 and TRBJ2-7, with 8 bases fitting TRBD1. V was clipped by 0 bases and J by 5 bases; unmatched bases: 3. The CDR3 is 14 amino acids. Germline V CDR1 and CDR2: MNHNS, SASEGT. The CDR3 DNA is TGTGCCAGCAGTGAAGCAGGACAGGGCAACGAGCAGTACTTC. This gives the protein CASSEAGQGNEQYF.

The chain is built from TRBV6-1 and TRBJ2-7; D is possibly TRBD2 (6 bases). The CDR3 sequence is 13 residues long. Per germline, CDR1 MNHNS and CDR2 SASEGT. Trimming stripped 6 bases from V and 4 bases from J, with 13 bases between. CDR3 bases: TGTGCCAGCAGGGAGGGATCTAGGTACGAGCAGTACTTC. It codes for CASREGSRYEQYF.